This T cell receptor beta chain was profiled in a study of shared clonotypes between healthy human individuals (TCRdb year 2020). Background for the entire study: The cohort comprised two women and three men aged 18 to 49 years. For each donor, three plates each were used for CD4 naive and CD4 memory, two plates were used for CD8 naive, and one plate was used for CD8 memory. To estimate repertoire size and how much clonotype sharing occurs between individuals, the study deeply sequenced the blood TCR repertoires of five healthy adults. Different laboratories and diverse techniques were used to prepare libraries and sequence TCR repertoires, to increase sequencing depth and limit assay-specific biases. Each donor's leukapheresis produced roughly between roughly 0.9 and 9 billion PBMCs. Study-wide findings and limitations: Naive subsets generally had larger estimated clonotype richness than memory subsets did. Compared with non-shared clonotypes, clonotypes shared by all four sorted-subset donors had higher generation probabilities. Rarefaction of sorted-subset datasets indicated incomplete sequencing despite the large sequencing depth. Because the study included only a small number of donors, the genetic and exposure-history diversity represented was limited. Sampling was limited to blood, and TCR repertoires in tissue likely differ from TCR repertoires in blood. Around 5.4% of naive CD4, approximately 3.7% of naive CD8, approximately 2.2% of memory CD4, and over 0.35% of memory CD8 clonotypes were shared across a few donors. Based on pairwise subsampling, the degree of clonotype sharing among donors was expected to be affected by sequencing depth.

Comments on this clone: Its antigen has not been determined. No base quality values were provided; no much bigger clone lies one nucleotide off.

Using the deep immunoSEQ assay, multiplex PCR amplified TCR CDR3 regions from genomic DNA. Extracted genomic DNA from each cell subset was spread evenly across all wells of several immunoSEQ 96-well plates, with each plate serving as a replicate. For sorted subsets, around 200 ng genomic DNA, equal to 30,000 or so T cell genomes, was loaded into each replicate PCR. Purified libraries were measured with a Qubit 3.0 fluorometer, size-checked on a Bioanalyzer 2100, and measured again with the KAPA Library Quantification kit. Each immunoSEQ 96-well plate was sequenced on its own single-read 150-cycle Illumina NextSeq 550 flow cell. Concerning the study's data processing: Because the immunoSEQ output held only junctional sequences and lacked quality scores, the filtering could not match the filtering applied to full-length reads. To assign V/J genes and CDR3, sequences were annotated using PyIR, a Python wrapper for IgBLAST v1.9, with IMGT germline references. Reads were removed for weak V/J assignments (E-value above 1e-6), missing CDR3, stop codons, out-of-frame junctions, or ambiguous translated residues. V3J clonotypes were defined as sequences sharing an identical inferred V gene, J gene, and CDR3 amino acid sequence. To compute the percentage overlap between repertoires, the number of shared unique clonotypes was divided by the size of the smaller repertoire. RTK rarefaction, the Chao1 estimator, and Recon v2.1 estimates of unobserved clonotypes were used to assess repertoire richness. OLGA was used to compute generation probabilities for all TCRbeta clonotypes that the gDNA method yielded from four donors. The source is immuneACCESS, and TCRdb retained only in-frame sequences with V and J called. Part of the clones is not carried over; for the studies checked, unresolved V genes explain less than half of this, and the remainder is unexplained. That table is the source of V, J and clone size, and D and trimming were worked out from the DNA. The sample data list roughly 700,000 clones, and about 90% of these were observed just once. Of the sample, 34% falls within the top ten clones.

The CDR1 and CDR2 encoded by the germline V gene (reference sequence) are GTSNPN and SVGIG. V and J are truncated by 4 bases and 7 bases respectively, leaving an intervening sequence of 7 bases. The CDR3 has 11 amino acids, counting the end cysteine and phenylalanine. Here the CDR3 DNA is all that survives: 33 bases in frame from base 1. Healthy HIV-negative adults with no recently reported acute infections or vaccinations were included as donors. Only Caucasian adults living in Nashville, Tennessee, USA were represented among the donors. CD8 memory samples combined magnetically selected CD45RO+ cells with CCR7-negative CD45RA+ effector memory (TemRA) cells. Blood was obtained by leukapheresis, after which PBMCs were separated by Ficoll-Histopaque density gradient centrifugation and cryopreserved in liquid nitrogen vapor phase. Analytical flow cytometry was used to check the purity and quantity of each magnetically sorted T cell population. Each sorted fraction had its genomic DNA isolated and then quantified by UV absorbance on a Nanodrop 2000c.

This sequence uses TRBV30 and TRBJ2-2; confidence is insufficient to name the D gene. The sequence was collected from a man younger than 30 in good health. Some clones in this sample may be carry-over from other donors' samples. The sequencing input was memory CD8+ T cells from PBMCs. Sample cell subset or site, as interpreted from the label and publication: CD45RO+ cells pooled with CCR7-negative TemRA cells. The DNA sequence is given as TGTGCCTGGACCATGAGCGGGGAGCTGTTTTTT. This yields the protein CAWTMSGELFF. The CDR3 plus the reference TRBV30 and TRBJ2-2 genes for the other parts give the full variable domain: SQTIHQWPATLVQPVGSPLSLECTVEGTSNPNLYWYRQAAGRGLQLLFYSVGIGQISSEVPQNLSASRPQDRQFILSSKKLLLSDSGFYLCAWTMSGELFFGEGSRLTVL.